Shown below are 15 T cell receptor beta chains from a single sample sequenced in a study of blood T cell repertoires in COVID-19 (dated by TCRdb to about 2020). The library was produced with the immunoSEQ multiplex PCR assay. TCRdb carries this immuneACCESS record with in-frame sequences only. Its versions omit some clonotypes, under half of them owing to an unresolved V gene in the studies checked, with the rest unexplained. This sample has about 180,000 clones in its table, and 81% of those were observed once. In total, the top ten clones hold 12% of the sample. Sequencing used peripheral blood. These receptors were collected from an elderly woman with COVID-19, enrolled during active disease.

In this sample, this clone turned up a few times. The chain recombines TRBV5-5 with TRBJ1-6, with D uncertain. The germline gives CDR1 SGHKS, CDR2 YYEKEE (reference sequence). The CDR3 runs to 15 residues. With 0 bases removed from V and 6 bases from J, the gap between germline ends came to 10 bases. The CDR3 DNA reads TGTGCCAGCAGCTTGGAGGACTGGGGTAATTCACCCCTCCACTTT. Translated: CASSLEDWGNSPLHF.

V is TRBV2 and J is TRBJ1-1; 8 nucleotides line up with TRBD1. Germline CDR1 is SNHLY and CDR2 is FYNNEI. Trimming at V came to 8 bases and at J to 0 bases, leaving 2 bases not matched to a gene. The length of the CDR3 is 13 residues. CDR3 region: CASSTGVNTEAFF. In nucleotides, the CDR3 is TGTGCCAGCTCGACAGGGGTGAACACTGAAGCTTTCTTT.

This clone was recorded many times. The V and J genes are TRBV20-1 and TRBJ2-7; 9 bases are a match to TRBD2. Germline CDR1 is DFQATT and CDR2 is SNEGSKA (reference sequence). The CDR3 runs to 11 residues. V shed 3 bases and J 7 bases; nucleotides not matched to a gene: 1. The CDR3 region has the DNA TGCAGTGCTAGGCGGGGGGGAGAGCAGTACTTC. This gives the protein CSARRGGEQYF.

CDR3 nucleotide sequence: TGTGCCAGCAGCCAAAGCCGCTCCTACAATGAGCAGTTCTTC. This codes for CASSQSRSYNEQFF. The chain recombines TRBV7-9 with TRBJ2-1, with unresolved D. V was trimmed by 5 bases and J by 0 bases, leaving 8 bases between them. The CDR3 sequence is 14 residues long. Germline CDR1 reads SEHNR; CDR2 reads FQNEAQ (reference sequence).

The chain has TRBV5-6 and TRBJ2-7; 7 nucleotides line up with TRBD2. CDR1 and CDR2 (germline): SGHDT, YYEEEE. Trimming at V came to 5 bases and at J to 6 bases, leaving 17 bases not matched to a gene. The CDR3 spans 16 residues. The CDR3 coding sequence is TGTGCCAGCAGATCAACTCCGGGACTATGGGGCCCCGAGCAGTACTTC. Translated: CASRSTPGLWGPEQYF.

In nucleotides, the CDR3 is TGCAGTGCTAGTGCGGGGGGCACGGGGAATTCACCCCTCCACTTT. It codes for CSASAGGTGNSPLHF. This rearrangement joins TRBV20-1 to TRBJ1-6, with a possible D match to TRBD1 (6 bases). CDR1 is DFQATT and CDR2 is SNEGSKA in the germline V gene (reference sequence). The CDR3 contains 15 residues. V was shortened by 3 bases and J by 7 bases, with 16 bases between the two germline ends.

This chain uses TRBV19 with TRBJ1-5; perhaps TRBD1 as D (6 bases). In germline, CDR1 is LNHDA, CDR2 SQIVND (reference sequence). This CDR3 contains 17 residues. Trimming removed 0 bases at V and 0 bases at J, with 12 bases between. The CDR3 loop reads CASSIEGTYYSNQPQHF. The DNA for the CDR3 is TGTGCCAGTAGTATAGAGGGGACATACTATAGCAATCAGCCCCAGCATTTT.

This sequence joins TRBV30 and TRBJ1-3; possible D gene TRBD1, 5 bases. Trimming cost V 5 bases and J 0 bases, with 14 bases left between them. CDR1 is GTSNPN and CDR2 is SVGIG in the germline V gene (reference sequence). The CDR3 totals 15 residues. CDR3 coding DNA: TGTGCCTGGGCGCGGGGGACCCCCTCTGGAAACACCATATATTTT. Translating it yields CAWARGTPSGNTIYF.

The J gene is TRBJ2-7, the V gene TRBV5-6; TRBD1 matches at 11 bases. Germline values: CDR1 SGHDT, CDR2 YYEEEE. This CDR3 comprises 16 residues. V shed 0 bases and J 5 bases; nucleotides not matched to a gene: 7. CDR3 in DNA: TGTGCCAGCAGCTTGGACGGGACAGGGGGTTGGAACGAGCAGTACTTC. It encodes CASSLDGTGGWNEQYF. Combining the CDR3 with reference TRBV5-6 and TRBJ2-7 gives the whole variable domain DAGVTQSPTHLIKTRGQQVTLRCSPKSGHDTVSWYQQALGQGPQFIFQYYEEEERQRGNFPDRFSGHQFPNYSSELNVNALLLGDSALYLCASSLDGTGGWNEQYFGPGTRLTVT.

CDR3 sequence (DNA): TGTGCCAGCAGCCAGCCCAGGGCCTATGGCTACACCTTC. It yields the protein CASSQPRAYGYTF. The chain links TRBV3-1 (or the pseudogene TRBV3-2) to TRBJ1-2, with D perhaps matching TRBD1 (5 bases). The CDR3 spans 13 residues. Looked up from germline, CDR1 is LGHDT and CDR2 is YNNKEL (reference sequence). Trimming cost V 3 bases and J 4 bases, with 9 bases left between them.

The count of this clone is one. This chain uses TRBV7-2 with TRBJ2-3; D perhaps matches TRBD1 (6 bases). CDR1 is SGHTA, CDR2 FQGNSA, per germline. This CDR3 region has 15 residues. Trimming pared 2 bases from V and 6 bases from J, leaving 15 bases between. The DNA for the CDR3 is TGTGCCAGCAGCTTAAATACGAGGGGGAAGGATACGCAGTATTTT. As protein: CASSLNTRGKDTQYF. Looking up the rest from reference TRBV7-2 and TRBJ2-3 gives the full variable domain: GAGVSQSPSNKVTEKGKDVELRCDPISGHTALYWYRQSLGQGLEFLIYFQGNSAPDKSGLPSDRFSAERTGGSVSTLTIQRTQQEDSAVYLCASSLNTRGKDTQYFGPGTRLTVL.

The J gene is TRBJ2-7, the V gene TRBV11-1; TRBD1 matches 9 bases. The germline gives CDR1 SGHAT, CDR2 FQDESV (reference sequence). CDR3 length: 17 amino acids. J was trimmed by 3 bases and V by 0 bases; bases with no gene match: 9. CDR3 sequence reads: CASSLALGTGIYYEQYF. CDR3 sequence (DNA): TGTGCCAGCAGCTTAGCACTCGGGACAGGGATCTACTACGAGCAGTACTTC.

This rearrangement joins TRBV5-6 to TRBJ1-2; perhaps TRBD1 as D (5 bases). This CDR3 comprises 15 residues. CDR1 is SGHDT, CDR2 YYEEEE, per germline. The germline V and J ends were trimmed by 0 bases and 4 bases, with 13 bases remaining between them. The CDR3 sequence: CASSLVDSGSYGYTF. CDR3 sequence (DNA): TGTGCCAGCAGCTTGGTTGACAGCGGGTCCTATGGCTACACCTTC.

CDR3 nucleotides: TGTGCCAGTAGTCCCCGGCGACAGGGCGAGCAGTACTTC. It specifies CASSPRRQGEQYF. The rearrangement joins TRBV19 to TRBJ2-7, with 7 bases that match TRBD1. The V and J ends lost 5 bases and 6 bases, in that order; junction bases with no gene match: 7. Per the germline V gene, CDR1 is LNHDA and CDR2 is SQIVND (reference sequence). The CDR3 consists of 13 residues.

The chain has TRBV30 and TRBJ2-5, with D unresolved. The CDR3 extends over 12 amino acids. The V gene lost 0 bases and the J gene lost 2 bases, with 4 bases spanning the gap. The germline gives CDR1 GTSNPN, CDR2 SVGIG (reference sequence). CDR3 coding DNA: TGTGCCTGGAGTGTACAGCAAGAGACCCAGTACTTC. Translation gives CAWSVQQETQYF.